The 14 T cell receptor beta chains listed next were all sequenced from one sample in a study of shared clonotypes between healthy human individuals (dated by TCRdb to the early 2020s). The library came from the immunoSEQ multiplex PCR assay. TCRdb carries this immuneACCESS record with in-frame sequences only. Its versions omit some clonotypes, under half of them owing to an unresolved V gene in the studies checked, with the rest unexplained. The sample has around 2,000,000 clones on record, less than 95% of them singletons. The ten largest make up roughly 1.2% of the sample. For the CD8 naive samples, CD45RO-negative cells were positively selected for CCR7, yielding a CD45RA+CCR7+ population from which TemRA cells were excluded. Material for sequencing was naive CD8+ T cells sorted from blood. Reading the label with the study, this specimen's cell subset or site is: CD45RA+CCR7+. The source is a man aged 18 to 29 in good health.

The gene calls are TRBV29-1 and TRBJ2-5; maybe TRBD2 (6 bases). Germline assignment: CDR1 SQVTM and CDR2 ANQGSEA. CDR3 size: 16 residues. Trimming pared 7 bases from V and 0 bases from J, leaving 21 bases between. CDR3 region: CSGRDSGRSYQETQYF. CDR3 DNA: TGCAGCGGCAGGGACTCAGGACGATCGTACCAAGAGACCCAGTACTTC.

The chain uses TRBV28 and TRBJ1-5, with D unresolved. CDR1 MDHEN and CDR2 SYDVKM come from the germline V gene. Trimming took 9 bases from V and 4 from J, leaving 16 bases between them. This CDR3 is built from 14 residues. DNA of the CDR3: TGTGCCAGTGTAGCACTAATTGGAAATCAGCCCCAGCATTTT. This gives the protein CASVALIGNQPQHF.

The chain combines TRBV7-6 with TRBJ2-7; 7 positions match TRBD2. CDR3 size: 15 residues. Germline CDR1 SGHVS, CDR2 FNYEAQ. V lost 5 bases to trimming and J lost 0 bases; unmatched junction nucleotides: 7. CDR3 sequence reads: CASSTSPSGSYEQYF. CDR3 nucleotides: TGTGCCAGCAGCACCTCGCCTAGCGGCTCCTACGAGCAGTACTTC.

With regard to this clone: Other nucleotide sequences in the sample specify the same CDR3. J is TRBJ2-1 and V is TRBV28; D is uncertain. The ends were cut back, 8 bases at V and 2 bases at J, with 4 bases in the middle. Germline values: CDR1 MDHEN, CDR2 SYDVKM. This CDR3 has 11 amino acids. The CDR3 loop is CASSAYNEQFF. The CDR3, as DNA: TGTGCCAGCTCGGCCTACAATGAGCAGTTCTTC.

The chain has TRBV29-1 and TRBJ2-7, with D unclear. The length of the CDR3 is 11 residues. The ends were cut back, 1 base at V and 12 bases at J, with 13 bases in the middle. CDR1 and CDR2 from the germline V gene are SQVTM and ANQGSEA. The CDR3 here is CSVEGGQAMYF. The DNA of the CDR3 is TGCAGCGTTGAAGGTGGGCAGGCAATGTACTTC.

The chain has TRBV9 and TRBJ2-3; D gene unclear. Germline loops: CDR1 SGDLS, CDR2 YYNGEE. The length of the CDR3 is 13 residues. The V end was cut by 4 bases, the J end by 2 bases, with 8 bases between. The CDR3 sequence is CASSLVFTDTQYF. The CDR3 DNA reads as TGTGCCAGCAGCTTAGTCTTCACAGATACGCAGTATTTT. The variable domain in full, with the rest retrieved from reference TRBV9 and TRBJ2-3, is DSGVTQTPKHLITATGQRVTLRCSPRSGDLSVYWYQQSLDQGLQFLIQYYNGEERAKGNILERFSAQQFPDLHSELNLSSLELGDSALYFCASSLVFTDTQYFGPGTRLTVL.

In this sample, this clone turned up once. This sequence joins TRBV4-1 and TRBJ1-5, with TRBD1 matching 7 bases. The CDR3 consists of 14 residues. Germline V gene sequence: CDR1 MGHRA, CDR2 YSYEKL. V shed 1 base, J shed 6 bases, and the junction held 3 bases outside the gene matches. CDR3 in DNA: TGCGCCAGCAGCCAAGGGCCAGGGGGTCAGCCCCAGCATTTT. Its protein is CASSQGPGGQPQHF.

The chain couples TRBV29-1 to TRBJ2-2, with D maybe TRBD2 (6 bases). The V and J ends lost 5 bases and 0 bases respectively, with 16 bases between them. The CDR3 totals 16 residues. Germline V gene lookup returns CDR1 SQVTM and CDR2 ANQGSEA. CDR3 in amino acids: CSVRSAGGPNTGELFF. The CDR3 nucleotides read TGCAGCGTTCGCTCCGCCGGGGGACCGAACACCGGGGAGCTGTTTTTT.

The sample holds one count of this clone. The chain joins TRBV6-1 to TRBJ1-1; D remains unclear. V was pared by 7 bases and J by 7 bases, with 16 bases between. Germline CDR1 and CDR2: MNHNS and SASEGT. This CDR3 contains 13 residues. CDR3 nucleotides: TGTGCCAGCATCCACCGGGCCGACCTTGAAGCTTTCTTT. Translating gives CASIHRADLEAFF.

The rearrangement joins TRBV4-2 to TRBJ2-5, with 9 bases identical to TRBD2. With V trimmed by 0 bases and J by 4 bases, 6 bases remained unmatched. Per germline, CDR1 LGHNA and CDR2 YNFKEQ. This CDR3 spans 16 amino acids. CDR3 region: CASSQDPSGGTETQYF. The CDR3 DNA follows: TGTGCCAGCAGCCAAGATCCGAGCGGGGGGACAGAGACCCAGTACTTC.

The chain employs TRBV30 and TRBJ1-1; 10 nucleotides match TRBD1. There are 14 residues in the CDR3. Trimming at V came to 8 bases and at J to 0 bases, leaving 6 bases not matched to a gene. CDR1 and CDR2 from the germline V gene are GTSNPN and SVGIG (reference sequence). The CDR3 loop is CARTDRGMNTEAFF. The CDR3 DNA is TGTGCCCGAACGGACAGGGGGATGAACACTGAAGCTTTCTTT.

J is TRBJ2-1 and V is TRBV27; 7 bases align to TRBD1. Germline V gene sequence: CDR1 MNHEY, CDR2 SMNVEV (reference sequence). After removal of 5 bases from V and 2 bases from J, the junction contained 6 bases not matched to a gene. The CDR3 length is 15 residues. The CDR3: CASSPLTGTYNEQFF. DNA of the CDR3: TGTGCCAGCAGTCCCTTGACAGGGACCTACAATGAGCAGTTCTTC.

The chain is built from TRBV4-3 and TRBJ2-7, with D tentatively TRBD1 or TRBD2 (5 bases each). Germline loops: CDR1 LGHNA, CDR2 YSLEER. This CDR3 region has 16 residues. V lost 0 bases and J lost 7, with 19 bases in between. The CDR3 loop is CASSQDLGTDFVEQYF. CDR3 sequence (DNA): TGCGCCAGCAGCCAAGATCTCGGGACCGACTTTGTTGAGCAGTACTTC.

The rearrangement links TRBV4-1 to TRBJ2-1, with D perhaps matching TRBD1 or TRBD2 (5 bases each). The CDR3 runs 14 residues. Per germline, CDR1 MGHRA and CDR2 YSYEKL. Between the trimmed V and J ends, which lost 0 bases and 8 bases, there was a span of 11 bases. The CDR3 region is CASSQDRGTHEQFF. As DNA, the CDR3 is TGCGCCAGCAGCCAAGATCGGGGCACCCATGAGCAGTTCTTC.